Below, one T cell receptor (beta chain) is given with its context. Its specificity is unknown. The PCR contained 60 Vbeta and 13 Jbeta primers. The assay was immunoSEQ multiplex PCR, and TCRdb's table has in-frame clones only and misses some. The sample lists roughly 140,000 clones; over 65% were seen once. Germline V gene data show CDR1 as SGDLS and CDR2 as YYNGEE. The CDR3 has 14 residues. V was clipped by 0 bases and J by 4 bases, with 8 bases between them. This sample stems from a study of cytomegalovirus exposure and HLA in healthy donors. Broader study findings: An analysis that came later showed most CMV-associated TCR beta chains appearing HLA-restricted.

The clonotype originates from a female donor in good health and CMV-seronegative. The chain combines TRBV9 with TRBJ1-3; weak D call: TRBD1 (6 bases). The sequencing sample was made of PBMCs. For the CDR3, the DNA is TGTGCCAGCAGCGTAGCTGGGACAGGAAACACCATATATTTT. Its protein is CASSVAGTGNTIYF. Full variable domain (outside the CDR3, taken from reference TRBV9 and TRBJ1-3): DSGVTQTPKHLITATGQRVTLRCSPRSGDLSVYWYQQSLDQGLQFLIQYYNGEERAKGNILERFSAQQFPDLHSELNLSSLELGDSALYFCASSVAGTGNTIYFGEGSWLTVV.